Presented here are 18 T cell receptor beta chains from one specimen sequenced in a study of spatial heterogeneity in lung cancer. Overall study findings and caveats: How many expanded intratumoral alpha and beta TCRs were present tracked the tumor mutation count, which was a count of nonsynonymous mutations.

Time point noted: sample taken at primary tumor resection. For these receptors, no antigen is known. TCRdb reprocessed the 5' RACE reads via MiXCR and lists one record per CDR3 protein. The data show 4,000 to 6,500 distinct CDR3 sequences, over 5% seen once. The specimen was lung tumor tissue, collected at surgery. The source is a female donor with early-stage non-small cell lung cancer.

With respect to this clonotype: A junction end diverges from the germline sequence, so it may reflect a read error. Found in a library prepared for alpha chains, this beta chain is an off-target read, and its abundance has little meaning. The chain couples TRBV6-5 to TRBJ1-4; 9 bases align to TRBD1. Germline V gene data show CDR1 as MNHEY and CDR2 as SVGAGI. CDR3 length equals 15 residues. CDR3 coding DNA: TGTGCCAGCAGCTACTCCGGGACAGGGCAGGGAAAACTGTTTTTT. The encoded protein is CASSYSGTGQGKLFF.

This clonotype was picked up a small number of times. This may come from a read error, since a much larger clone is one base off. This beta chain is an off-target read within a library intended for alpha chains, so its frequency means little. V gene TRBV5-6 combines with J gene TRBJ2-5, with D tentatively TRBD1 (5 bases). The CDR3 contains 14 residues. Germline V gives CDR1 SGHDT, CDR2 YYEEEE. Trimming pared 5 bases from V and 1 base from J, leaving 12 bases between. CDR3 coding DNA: TGTGCCAGCAGACAGACAGTCTTCCAAGAGACCCAGTACTTC. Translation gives CASRQTVFQETQYF. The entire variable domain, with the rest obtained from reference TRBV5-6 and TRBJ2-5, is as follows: DAGVTQSPTHLIKTRGQQVTLRCSPKSGHDTVSWYQQALGQGPQFIFQYYEEEERQRGNFPDRFSGHQFPNYSSELNVNALLLGDSALYLCASRQTVFQETQYFGPGTRLLVL.

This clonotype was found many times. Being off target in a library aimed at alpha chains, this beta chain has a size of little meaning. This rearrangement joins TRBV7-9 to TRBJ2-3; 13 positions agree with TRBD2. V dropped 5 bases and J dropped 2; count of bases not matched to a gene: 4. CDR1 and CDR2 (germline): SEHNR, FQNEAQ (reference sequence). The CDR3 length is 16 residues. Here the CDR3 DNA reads TGTGCCAGCAGCCACGGACTAGCGGGAGACACAGATACGCAGTATTTT. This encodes CASSHGLAGDTDTQYF.

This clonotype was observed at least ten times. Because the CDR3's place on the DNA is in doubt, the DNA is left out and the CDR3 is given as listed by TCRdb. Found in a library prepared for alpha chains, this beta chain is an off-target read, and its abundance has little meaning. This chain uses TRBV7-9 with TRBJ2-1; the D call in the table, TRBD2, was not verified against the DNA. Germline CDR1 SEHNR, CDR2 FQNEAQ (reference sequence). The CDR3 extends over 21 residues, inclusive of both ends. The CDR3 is CASSLGRAPTMSSSSDNEQFF.

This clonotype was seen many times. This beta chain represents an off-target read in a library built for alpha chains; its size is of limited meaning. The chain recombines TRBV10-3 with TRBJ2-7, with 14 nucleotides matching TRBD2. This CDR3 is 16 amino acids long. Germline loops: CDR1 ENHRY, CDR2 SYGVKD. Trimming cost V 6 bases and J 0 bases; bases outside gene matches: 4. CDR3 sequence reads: CAISGTSGRSSYEQYF. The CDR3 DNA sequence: TGTGCCATCAGCGGGACTAGCGGGAGAAGCTCCTACGAGCAGTACTTC.

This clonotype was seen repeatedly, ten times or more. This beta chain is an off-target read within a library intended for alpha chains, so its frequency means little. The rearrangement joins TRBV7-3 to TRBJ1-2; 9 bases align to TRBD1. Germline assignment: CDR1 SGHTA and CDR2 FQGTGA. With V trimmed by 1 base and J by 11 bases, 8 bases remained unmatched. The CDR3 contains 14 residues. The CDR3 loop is CASSLNSGTGSYTF. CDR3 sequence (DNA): TGTGCCAGCAGCTTAAATTCCGGGACAGGGAGTTACACCTTC.

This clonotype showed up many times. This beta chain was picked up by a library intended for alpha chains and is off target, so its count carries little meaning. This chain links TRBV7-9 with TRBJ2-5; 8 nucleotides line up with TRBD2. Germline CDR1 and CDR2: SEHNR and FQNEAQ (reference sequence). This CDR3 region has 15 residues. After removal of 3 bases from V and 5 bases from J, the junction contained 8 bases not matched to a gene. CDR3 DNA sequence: TGTGCCAGCAGCTTCTCAGCGGGGGCTGGGGAGACCCAGTACTTC. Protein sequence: CASSFSAGAGETQYF.

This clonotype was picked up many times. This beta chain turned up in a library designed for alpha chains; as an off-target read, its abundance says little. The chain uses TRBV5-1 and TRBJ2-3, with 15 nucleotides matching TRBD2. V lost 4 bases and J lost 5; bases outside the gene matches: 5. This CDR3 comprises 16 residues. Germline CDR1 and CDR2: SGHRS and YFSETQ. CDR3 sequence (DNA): TGCGCCAGCAGCAGGGGACTAGCGGGAGGAGGAGATACGCAGTATTTT. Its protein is CASSRGLAGGGDTQYF.

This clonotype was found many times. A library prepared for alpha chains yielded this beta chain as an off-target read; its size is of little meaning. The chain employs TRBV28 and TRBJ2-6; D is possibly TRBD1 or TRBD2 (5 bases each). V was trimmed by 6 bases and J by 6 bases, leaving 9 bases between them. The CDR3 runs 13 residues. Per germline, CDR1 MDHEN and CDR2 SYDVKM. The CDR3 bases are TGTGCCAGCAGCCCCGGGACGGCCAACGTCCTGACTTTC. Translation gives CASSPGTANVLTF.

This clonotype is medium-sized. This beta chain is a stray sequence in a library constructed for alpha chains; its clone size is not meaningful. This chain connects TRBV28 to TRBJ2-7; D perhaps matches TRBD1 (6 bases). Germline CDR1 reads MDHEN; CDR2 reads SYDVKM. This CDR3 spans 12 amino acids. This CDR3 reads CASQGPLLLRYF. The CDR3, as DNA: TGTGCATCACAGGGTCCTCTCCTGTTAAGGTACTTC. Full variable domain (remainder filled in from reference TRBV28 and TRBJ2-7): DVKVTQSSRYLVKRTGEKVFLECVQDMDHENMFWYRQDPGLGLRLIYFSYDVKMKEKGDIPEGYSVSREKKERFSLILESASTNQTSMYLCASQGPLLLRYFGPGTRLTVT.

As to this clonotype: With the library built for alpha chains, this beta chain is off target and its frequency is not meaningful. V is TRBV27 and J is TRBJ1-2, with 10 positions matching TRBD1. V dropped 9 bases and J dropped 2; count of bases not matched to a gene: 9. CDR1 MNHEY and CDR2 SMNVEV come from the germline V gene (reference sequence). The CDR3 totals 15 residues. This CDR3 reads CASILPGQGNYGYTF. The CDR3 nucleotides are TGTGCCAGTATCCTTCCGGGACAGGGGAACTATGGCTACACCTTC.

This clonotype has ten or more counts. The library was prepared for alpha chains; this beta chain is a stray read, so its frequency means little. The CDR3 here is CASSREGLDGYGYTF. CDR3 coding DNA: TGCGCCAGCAGCCGGGAGGGTTTGGACGGATATGGCTACACCTTC. J is TRBJ1-2 and V is TRBV5-1; unclear D gene. The V gene's germline CDR1 is SGHRS and CDR2 YFSETQ. The CDR3 spans 15 residues. Trimming shortened V by 4 bases and J by 5 bases, and 18 bases separated the two germline ends.

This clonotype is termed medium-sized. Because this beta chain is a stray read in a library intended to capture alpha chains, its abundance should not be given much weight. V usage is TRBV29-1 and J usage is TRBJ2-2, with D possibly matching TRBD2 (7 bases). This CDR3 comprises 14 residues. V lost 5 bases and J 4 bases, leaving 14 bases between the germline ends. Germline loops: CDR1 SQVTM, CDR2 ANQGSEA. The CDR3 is CSVFGGTSTGELFF. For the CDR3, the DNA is TGCAGCGTTTTCGGGGGGACATCCACCGGGGAGCTGTTTTTT.

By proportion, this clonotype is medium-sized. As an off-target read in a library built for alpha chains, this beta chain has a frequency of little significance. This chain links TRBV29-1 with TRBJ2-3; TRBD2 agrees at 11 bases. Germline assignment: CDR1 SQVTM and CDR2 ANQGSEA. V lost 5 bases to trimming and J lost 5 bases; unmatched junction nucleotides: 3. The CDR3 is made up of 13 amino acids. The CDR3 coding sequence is TGCAGCGTTAGACTAGCGGGAATAGATACGCAGTATTTT. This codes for CSVRLAGIDTQYF.

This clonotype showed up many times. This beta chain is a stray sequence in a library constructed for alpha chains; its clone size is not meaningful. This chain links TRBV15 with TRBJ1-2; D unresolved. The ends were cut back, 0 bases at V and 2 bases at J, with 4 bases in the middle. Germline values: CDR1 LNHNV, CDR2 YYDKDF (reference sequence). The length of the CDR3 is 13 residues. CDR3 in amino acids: CATSRDWNYGYTF. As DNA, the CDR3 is TGTGCCACCAGCAGAGATTGGAACTATGGCTACACCTTC.

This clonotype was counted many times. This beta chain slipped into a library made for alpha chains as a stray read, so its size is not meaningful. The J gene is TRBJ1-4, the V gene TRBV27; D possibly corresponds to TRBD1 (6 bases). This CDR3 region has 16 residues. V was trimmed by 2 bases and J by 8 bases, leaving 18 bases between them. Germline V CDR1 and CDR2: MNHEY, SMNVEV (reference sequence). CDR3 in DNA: TGTGCCAGCAGTTTAATGACGGGGGCCGCGGGCGAAAAACTGTTTTTT. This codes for CASSLMTGAAGEKLFF. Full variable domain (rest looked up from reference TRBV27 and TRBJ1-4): EAQVTQNPRYLITVTGKKLTVTCSQNMNHEYMSWYRQDPGLGLRQIYYSMNVEVTDKGDVPEGYKVSRKEKRNFPLILESPSPNQTSLYFCASSLMTGAAGEKLFFGSGTQLSVL.

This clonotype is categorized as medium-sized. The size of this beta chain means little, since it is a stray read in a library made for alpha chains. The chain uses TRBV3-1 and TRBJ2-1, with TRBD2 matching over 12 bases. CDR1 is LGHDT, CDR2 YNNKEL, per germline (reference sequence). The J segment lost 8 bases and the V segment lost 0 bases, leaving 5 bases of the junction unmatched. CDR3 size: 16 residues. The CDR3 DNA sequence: TGTGCCAGCAGCCAAGAGCTGACTAGCGGGAGCCATGAGCAGTTCTTC. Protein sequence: CASSQELTSGSHEQFF.

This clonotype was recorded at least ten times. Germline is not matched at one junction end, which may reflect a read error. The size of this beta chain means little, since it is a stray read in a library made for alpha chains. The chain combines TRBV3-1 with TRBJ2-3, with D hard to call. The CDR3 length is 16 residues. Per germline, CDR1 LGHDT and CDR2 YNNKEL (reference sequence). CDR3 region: CASSEENGIHTDTQYF. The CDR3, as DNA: TGTGCCAGCAGCGAAGAGAACGGTATTCACACAGATACGCAGTATTTT.